This T cell receptor beta chain is from a study of blood T cell repertoires in COVID-19. Background on the study: The origin of the acute and convalescent COVID-19 samples was the United States, Italy and Spain. The cDNA or gDNA used as material had been derived from T cells, B-cell-depleted T cells, or PBMCs.

In the original processing: Nucleated cell counts were estimated from reference gene primer amplification. Only in-frame clones appear in the TCRdb table, and some are missing; sequencing was by immunoSEQ multiplex PCR. V, J and clone size derive from that table, while D and trimming were established from the DNA sequence. The sample shows around 500,000 clones, 70% to 90% of them seen only once. Unmatched junction bases numbered 8, after V lost 5 bases and J lost 1 base. This CDR3 comprises 15 residues. From germline, CDR1 is SQVTM and CDR2 ANQGSEA. Specimen: peripheral blood. The chain combines TRBV29-1 with TRBJ1-1, with 9 bases that match TRBD1. This sequence originates from a human donor in a cohort sampled during active COVID-19. The CDR3 loop reads CSVSGTGSPNTEAFF. As DNA, the CDR3 is TGCAGCGTTTCCGGGACAGGGTCTCCGAACACTGAAGCTTTCTTT.